This T cell receptor (beta chain) was sequenced in a study of T cells after yellow fever vaccination. Study-level findings and limits: The appearance of a small share of clonotypes in both CD4 and CD8 compartments was observed. High-abundance clonotypes from the bulk population could contaminate FACS-sorted repertoires. Among primary-vaccination clones, most reappeared after the booster, at almost 98% for CD4 and more than 75% for CD8.

This CDR3 has 15 residues. The germline V and J ends were trimmed by 0 bases and 0 bases, with 6 bases remaining between them. Germline-derived CDR1 and CDR2 are SGHKS and YYEKEE (reference sequence). By 5'RACE template switching, TCR cDNA was produced, with a universal primer site and UMIs added in the process. Each CDR3 protein is one row after TCRdb ran MiXCR on the 5' RACE reads. The sample gives about 300,000 distinct CDR3 sequences, around 10% of which show up once; 3% to 3.5% is in the top ten. This clonotype was recorded a few times. Its antigen is unknown. The receptor was isolated from a man younger than 35 who received the YFV17D yellow fever vaccine. The V and J genes are TRBV5-5 and TRBJ1-4; D unresolved. The source material was CD4+ T cells sorted from PBMCs, sampled 5 days after the yellow fever booster vaccination. The CDR3 loop reads CASSLVVATNEKLFF. In DNA, the CDR3 is TGTGCCAGCAGCTTGGTGGTTGCAACTAATGAAAAACTGTTTTTT. Combining the CDR3 with reference TRBV5-5 and TRBJ1-4 gives the whole variable domain DAGVTQSPTHLIKTRGQQVTLRCSPISGHKSVSWYQQVLGQGPQFIFQYYEKEERGRGNFPDRFSARQFPNYSSELNVNALLLGDSALYLCASSLVVATNEKLFFGSGTQLSVL.